The T cell receptor beta chain under discussion was sequenced for a study of T cells in Graves' hyperthyroidism and ophthalmopathy. Turning to the study itself: Before any treatment, at initial diagnosis, peripheral blood was collected. Study-level results: With a median lead of approximately 6.4 months before onset, the model predicted ophthalmopathy. Among clonotypes expanded in thyroid above 0.001, most were also found in blood.

Regarding this clonotype: Antigen unknown.

No progression to ophthalmopathy during 18 months of follow-up defined stable disease. Trimming took 5 bases from V and 3 from J, leaving 25 bases between them. The CDR3 is made up of 17 amino acids. The V gene's germline CDR1 is DFQATT and CDR2 SNEGSKA (reference sequence). Template material for amplifying TCR beta CDR3 regions consisted of RNA transcripts. The study used the HTBI primer set for a first-round RT-PCR of the TCR CDR3. TCRdb passed the multiplex PCR reads through MiXCR, listing each CDR3 protein once. The data contain about 760,000 distinct CDR3 sequences, roughly a third of them singletons.

The sequencing sample was made of blood. This sequence originates from a middle-aged woman with Graves' hyperthyroidism. The V call is TRBV20-1, the J call TRBJ2-5; the D is unclear. DNA for the CDR3: TGCAGTGCTCCCCGGACCCTGCGCCGCCGAAATAAAGAGACCCAGTACTTC. Its protein is CSAPRTLRRRNKETQYF.